This T cell receptor (beta chain) was sequenced for a study of neoadjuvant anti-PD-1 for oral cavity cancer. Looking at the study overall: Around day 43, patients without progression received a fourth nivolumab dose before surgery.

V lost 2 bases and J 4 bases, leaving 12 bases between the germline ends. This CDR3 has 16 residues. CDR1 and CDR2 (germline): PRHDT, FYEKMQ (reference sequence). TCRdb keeps only in-frame clones here, not all; method: immunoSEQ multiplex PCR. This repertoire shows 5,500 to 8,000 clones, nearly 45% found once; its top ten account for about 25%. Comments on this clone: Antigen unknown.

The patients had HPV-negative, locally advanced oral cavity squamous cell carcinoma. Study-level results: Treg/Th17 ratio rose with pretreatment blood and fell with post-treatment tumor TCRbeta clonality.

The chain uses TRBV13 and TRBJ1-6; perhaps TRBD1 as D (6 bases). Source: tumor tissue, taken before nivolumab (anti-PD-1) treatment. This clonotype was obtained from a person aged 35-79 years with oral cavity squamous cell carcinoma. This chain's CDR3 is CASSLSGALYNSPLHF. DNA of the CDR3: TGTGCCAGCAGCTTATCAGGGGCATTATATAATTCACCCCTCCACTTT.